This TCR beta chain was sequenced during a study of T cell responses to AZD1222 COVID-19 vaccine. This clone is a singleton in its sample. Its antigen is as yet unknown. The table came from immunoSEQ multiplex PCR; TCRdb's copy has only in-frame clones and leaves some out. The data contain 150,000 to 200,000 clones, 85% to 90% of them singletons. General study results and limits: The study sampled repertoires only after the peak T cell response. Of the AZD1222 recipients, only six were seropositive at baseline. Spike-specific TCR breadth and depth grew following two AZD1222 doses.

Germline V CDR1 and CDR2: LGHNA, YSLEER. The CDR3 runs to 12 residues. Trimming pared 3 bases from V and 6 bases from J, leaving 9 bases between. The chain is built from TRBV4-3 and TRBJ2-7; tentative D call: TRBD2 (5 bases). This specimen consisted of peripheral blood, obtained 28 days after the second dose of the MenACWY control vaccine. The clonotype comes from an adult who received the MenACWY meningococcal vaccine as a control. The CDR3 DNA reads TGCGCCAGCAGCCACGGGGATGGCGAGCAGTACTTC. As protein: CASSHGDGEQYF.